The 26 T cell receptor beta chains below were found in one sample sequenced in a study of T cells in Graves' hyperthyroidism and ophthalmopathy. Amplified TCR beta CDR3 regions came from RNA transcripts. First-round RT-PCR targeting the TCR CDR3 was performed with the HTBI primer set. One entry per CDR3 protein, called by TCRdb with MiXCR from the multiplex PCR reads. The table lists approximately 530,000 distinct CDR3 sequences, around 15% of them singletons. The sample consisted of blood. These receptors were obtained from a young woman with Graves' hyperthyroidism.

This clonotype was detected many times. The rearrangement links TRBV18 to TRBJ2-7, with 8 bases matching TRBD2. CDR1 KGHSH and CDR2 LQKENI come from the germline V gene. The CDR3 covers 13 residues. The junction had 2 bases not matched to a gene; V was cut back by 5 bases and J by 2 bases. CDR3 sequence (DNA): TGTGCCAGCTCATACGGGAGGGCCTACGAGCAGTACTTC. This sequence encodes CASSYGRAYEQYF.

The rearrangement uses TRBV6-7 and TRBJ2-3; 10 bases map to TRBD2. TRBV6-7 is an ORF for which the function is uncertain. The CDR3 spans 15 residues. This chain's CDR3 is CVPKLAGERTGTQYF. CDR3 nucleotide sequence: TGTGTCCCTAAGCTAGCGGGAGAGAGAACGGGTACGCAGTATTTT.

CDR3 bases: TGCAGTGCTGTTAAGGGTCCCACCGGGGAGCTGTTTTTT. Its translation is CSAVKGPTGELFF. The chain employs TRBV20-1 and TRBJ2-2; D gene ambiguous. The CDR3 spans 13 residues. Trimming pared 5 bases from V and 4 bases from J, leaving 11 bases between. CDR1 DFQATT and CDR2 SNEGSKA come from the germline V gene (reference sequence).

This chain links TRBV19 with TRBJ2-7; 11 bases line up with TRBD2. Germline loops: CDR1 LNHDA, CDR2 SQIVND (reference sequence). The V segment lost 2 bases and the J segment 6 bases; nucleotides outside the gene matches: 15. The CDR3 sequence is 18 residues long. CDR3 loop: CASSIMTSGKTRDCEQYF. Here the CDR3 DNA reads TGTGCCAGTAGTATAATGACTAGCGGGAAAACCCGAGACTGCGAGCAGTACTTC.

The chain couples TRBV5-1 to TRBJ1-4; 7 bases map to TRBD1. The length of the CDR3 is 14 residues. V gave up 4 bases and J gave up 3 bases; unmatched junction bases: 3. The germline V gene has CDR1 SGHRS and CDR2 YFSETQ. CDR3 loop: CASSRDSPNEKLFF. The CDR3 DNA sequence: TGCGCCAGCAGCCGGGACAGTCCTAATGAAAAACTGTTTTTT. The whole variable domain, remainder taken from reference TRBV5-1 and TRBJ1-4, is KAGVTQTPRYLIKTRGQQVTLSCSPISGHRSVSWYQQTPGQGLQFLFEYFSETQRNKGNFPGRFSGRQFSNSRSEMNVSTLELGDSALYLCASSRDSPNEKLFFGSGTQLSVL.

This clonotype was recorded many times. The genes are TRBV11-2 and TRBJ2-3; 11 nucleotides line up with TRBD2. Germline CDR1 and CDR2: SGHAT and FQNNGV. Losses at the gene ends were 5 bases for V and 14 bases for J; bases not matched to a gene: 6. This CDR3 is built from 12 residues. The CDR3 coding sequence is TGTGCCAGCAGCGAATTAGCGGGGGGGCGGTATTTT. As protein: CASSELAGGRYF. The variable domain in full, with the rest retrieved from reference TRBV11-2 and TRBJ2-3, is EAGVAQSPRYKIIEKRQSVAFWCNPISGHATLYWYQQILGQGPKLLIQFQNNGVVDDSQLPKDRFSAERLKGVDSTLKIQPAKLEDSAVYLCASSELAGGRYFGPGTRLTVL.

The rearrangement uses TRBV5-1 and TRBJ2-7; D call uncertain. V lost 3 bases, J lost 5 bases, and 6 bases lay in between. The length of the CDR3 is 11 residues. CDR1 SGHRS and CDR2 YFSETQ come from the germline V gene. Here the CDR3 reads CASSSENEQYF. For the CDR3, the DNA is TGCGCCAGCAGCTCCGAGAACGAGCAGTACTTC.

This clonotype showed up many times. This chain connects TRBV24-1 to TRBJ1-2; D may be TRBD1 (5 bases). V lost 4 bases and J lost 8, with 10 bases in between. Per the germline V gene, CDR1 is KGHDR and CDR2 is SFDVKD. The CDR3 contains 12 residues. DNA of the CDR3: TGTGCCACCAGTGACAGGGTCGACGGCTACACCTTC. This encodes CATSDRVDGYTF.

A few counts support this clonotype. V usage is TRBV7-8 and J usage is TRBJ1-1; no reliable D call. The CDR3 loop spans 16 amino acids. CDR1 SGHVS and CDR2 FQNEAQ come from the germline V gene. V lost 5 bases to trimming and J lost 1 base, with 17 bases between them. The DNA of the CDR3 is TGTGCCAGCAGCCCCCGGAATAGCCCATGGAACACTGAAGCTTTCTTT. This translates into CASSPRNSPWNTEAFF.

The sample holds many counts of this clonotype. The V call is TRBV11-2, the J call TRBJ1-1, with D unresolved. Germline-derived CDR1 and CDR2 are SGHAT and FQNNGV. The CDR3 has 13 residues. V was clipped by 5 bases and J by 11 bases, with 18 bases between them. The DNA of the CDR3 is TGTGCCAGCAGCCCAAATCGTGGGAGAGGGGCTTTCTTT. Translating gives CASSPNRGRGAFF.

V and J are TRBV28 and TRBJ2-3; no firm D call. Germline loops: CDR1 MDHEN, CDR2 SYDVKM. CDR3 length equals 14 residues. V lost 6 bases and J 1 base, leaving 11 bases between the germline ends. The chain's CDR3 is CASRTRGRTDTQYF. As DNA, the CDR3 is TGTGCCAGCAGAACCCGAGGACGCACAGATACGCAGTATTTT.

The genes are TRBV15 and TRBJ1-1, with D unclear. The CDR3 loop spans 14 amino acids. Germline assignment: CDR1 LNHNV and CDR2 YYDKDF (reference sequence). V was pared by 1 base and J by 0 bases, with 6 bases between. The CDR3 coding sequence is TGTGCCACCAGCAGAGGGGGAATGAACACTGAAGCTTTCTTT. Translation: CATSRGGMNTEAFF.

Comments on this clonotype: A much more abundant neighbour one base away suggests this may be a read error. The chain links TRBV7-9 to TRBJ2-7; 8 nucleotides align to TRBD2. Germline CDR1 and CDR2: SEHNR and FQNEAQ (reference sequence). The J segment lost 5 bases and the V segment lost 5 bases, leaving 11 bases of the junction unmatched. This CDR3 has 15 residues. In nucleotides, the CDR3 is TGTGCCAGCAGCCAAACGGCGGGAGGAGGGCACGAGCAGTACTTC. Translated, it gives CASSQTAGGGHEQYF. The whole variable domain, filled in from reference TRBV7-9 and TRBJ2-7, reads DTGVSQNPRHKITKRGQNVTFRCDPISEHNRLYWYRQTLGQGPEFLTYFQNEAQLEKSRLLSDRFSAERPKGSFSTLEIQRTEQGDSAMYLCASSQTAGGGHEQYFGPGTRLTVT.

This clonotype was seen once. This may arise from a read error, as a much more abundant clone is one base away. The CDR3 sequence is CARSLKAGYNEQFF. CDR3 nucleotide sequence: TGTGCCCGCAGCTTAAAGGCGGGCTACAATGAGCAGTTCTTC. V gene TRBV7-2 combines with J gene TRBJ2-1; D may be TRBD2 (5 bases). CDR1 is SGHTA and CDR2 is FQGNSA in the germline V gene. This CDR3 contains 14 residues.

This clonotype was seen only a few times. This rearrangement joins TRBV7-2 to TRBJ2-2; 9 nucleotides line up with TRBD2. Unmatched junction bases numbered 1, after V lost 1 base and J lost 4 bases. CDR1 is SGHTA and CDR2 is FQGNSA in the germline V gene. The CDR3 covers 15 residues. DNA of the CDR3: TGTGCCAGCAGCTTAGTACTAGCGGGCACCGGGGAGCTGTTTTTT. Translated, it gives CASSLVLAGTGELFF.

Ten or more counts support this clonotype. This chain joins TRBV10-3 and TRBJ2-1; the D is unclear. CDR3 size: 14 residues. CDR1 is ENHRY, CDR2 SYGVKD, per germline. V lost 2 bases and J 6 bases, leaving 11 bases between the germline ends. The CDR3, as DNA: TGTGCCATCAGTGAGATGGGCGGTACCAATGAGCAGTTCTTC. Its translation is CAISEMGGTNEQFF.

The rearrangement joins TRBV6-1 to TRBJ2-6; 7 nucleotides line up with TRBD2. This CDR3 is built from 15 residues. J lost 1 base, V lost 6 bases, and 3 bases had no gene match. Germline V gene data show CDR1 as MNHNS and CDR2 as SASEGT. The CDR3 reads CASRLGGSGANVLTF. The CDR3 coding sequence is TGTGCCAGCAGGCTCGGGGGGTCTGGGGCCAACGTCCTGACTTTC.

On this clonotype itself: This may come from a read error, since a much larger clone is one base off. V is TRBV24-1 and J is TRBJ2-1, with 7 bases lining up with TRBD1. Germline CDR1 KGHDR, CDR2 SFDVKD. J gave up 10 bases and V 5 bases, and 7 bases lay outside the gene matches. The length of the CDR3 is 13 residues. In DNA, the CDR3 is TGTGCCACCAGTGCGGGACAGATTCACGAGCAGTTCTTC. It specifies CATSAGQIHEQFF.

V is TRBV6-1 and J is TRBJ1-5; TRBD1 aligns across 7 bases. The germline V gene has CDR1 MNHNS and CDR2 SASEGT. J lost 5 bases, V lost 1 base, and 2 bases had no gene match. The CDR3 sequence is 14 residues long. Here the CDR3 reads CASSEEGGHQPQHF. The CDR3 region has the DNA TGTGCCAGCAGTGAAGAAGGGGGCCATCAGCCCCAGCATTTT.

The sample holds a few counts of this clonotype. The gene calls are TRBV7-2 and TRBJ2-1, with TRBD1 matching over 9 bases. The CDR3 runs 15 residues. CDR1 is SGHTA and CDR2 is FQGNSA in the germline V gene. J was trimmed by 4 bases and V by 5 bases; bases with no gene match: 6. The CDR3 DNA sequence: TGTGCCAGCAGCCCCGTGGGACAGGGTTACAATGAGCAGTTCTTC. Amino acid sequence: CASSPVGQGYNEQFF.

This clonotype was detected many times. The chain combines TRBV15 with TRBJ2-1; 8 bases match TRBD2. Germline CDR1 LNHNV, CDR2 YYDKDF (reference sequence). There are 14 residues in the CDR3. Trimming cost V 3 bases and J 9 bases; bases outside gene matches: 7. This CDR3 reads CATSRLRGVGEQFF. CDR3 sequence (DNA): TGTGCCACCAGCAGGTTGCGGGGGGTCGGTGAGCAGTTCTTC.

J is TRBJ1-2 and V is TRBV19, with D maybe TRBD1 (5 bases). The CDR3 runs 14 residues. Trimming removed 8 bases at V and 4 bases at J, with 17 bases between. The germline V gene has CDR1 LNHDA and CDR2 SQIVND (reference sequence). CDR3 DNA sequence: TGTGCCAGTGGGAAGGGTGGGGACTTCTATGGCTACACCTTC. It yields the protein CASGKGGDFYGYTF.

The V gene is TRBV7-9, the J gene TRBJ2-5, with D perhaps TRBD2 (5 bases). Germline V gene data show CDR1 as SEHNR and CDR2 as FQNEAQ (reference sequence). CDR3 length: 17 amino acids. Trimming removed 1 base at V and 5 bases at J, with 20 bases between. CDR3 in amino acids: CASSLVLSGILRETQYF. CDR3 sequence (DNA): TGTGCCAGCAGCTTAGTGTTGTCGGGGATACTCAGGGAGACCCAGTACTTC.

This clonotype was seen at least ten times. The chain links TRBV15 to TRBJ2-1; 16 bases line up with TRBD2. The CDR3 has 18 amino acids. Trimming cost V 1 base and J 7 bases; bases outside gene matches: 7. Germline-derived CDR1 and CDR2 are LNHNV and YYDKDF (reference sequence). The CDR3 loop reads CATSRAGLAGGLWNEQFF. The DNA of the CDR3 is TGTGCCACCAGCAGAGCGGGACTAGCGGGGGGGCTGTGGAATGAGCAGTTCTTC.

This clonotype was seen repeatedly, ten times or more. The V and J genes are TRBV27 and TRBJ2-3; either TRBD1 or TRBD2 may supply D (5 bases each). In germline, CDR1 is MNHEY, CDR2 SMNVEV (reference sequence). The CDR3 length is 15 residues. Trimming pared 8 bases from V and 0 bases from J, leaving 15 bases between. In nucleotides, the CDR3 is TGTGCCAGCGTCTTAAGAGGGGCTAGCACAGATACGCAGTATTTT. Translating it yields CASVLRGASTDTQYF.

The chain has TRBV11-2 and TRBJ1-3, with a possible D match to TRBD1 (5 bases). CDR1 and CDR2 from the germline V gene are SGHAT and FQNNGV. This CDR3 contains 19 residues. Trimming removed 4 bases at V and 0 bases at J, with 22 bases between. CDR3 amino acids: CASSSPRAGTLGSGNTIYF. For the CDR3, the DNA is TGTGCCAGCAGCTCCCCCAGGGCAGGAACTTTAGGCTCTGGAAACACCATATATTTT.